This T cell receptor (beta chain) was identified during a study of shared clonotypes between healthy human individuals. Points from the study as a whole: Sorted-subset sequencing was shown by rarefaction to be incomplete despite large depth. In several donors, roughly 5.2% of naive CD4 clonotypes appeared in common. Among donors, sharing of clonotypes was expected to be affected by sequencing depth.

Naive CD8 cells comprised CD45RO-negative, CCR7-positively selected cells, excluding terminally differentiated effector memory CD45RA+ cells. Donors included only healthy HIV-negative adults lacking recent acute infections or vaccinations. For this clone: What it binds is unknown.

Some clones are missing from TCRdb's copy, which holds only in-frame ones; the method was immunoSEQ multiplex PCR. The sample has about 680,000 clones, approximately 90% seen once. CDR3 size: 15 residues. V gave up 6 bases and J gave up 9 bases; unmatched junction bases: 14. Germline lookup yields CDR1 MDHEN and CDR2 SYDVKM. The rearrangement joins TRBV28 to TRBJ2-3, with TRBD2 matching 8 bases. The source material was naive CD8+ T cells sorted from blood. The sequence derives from a young man in good health. The CDR3 bases are TGTGCCAGCAGCCCAAGCCTGACTAGCGAGAAAACGCAGTATTTT. It encodes CASSPSLTSEKTQYF.